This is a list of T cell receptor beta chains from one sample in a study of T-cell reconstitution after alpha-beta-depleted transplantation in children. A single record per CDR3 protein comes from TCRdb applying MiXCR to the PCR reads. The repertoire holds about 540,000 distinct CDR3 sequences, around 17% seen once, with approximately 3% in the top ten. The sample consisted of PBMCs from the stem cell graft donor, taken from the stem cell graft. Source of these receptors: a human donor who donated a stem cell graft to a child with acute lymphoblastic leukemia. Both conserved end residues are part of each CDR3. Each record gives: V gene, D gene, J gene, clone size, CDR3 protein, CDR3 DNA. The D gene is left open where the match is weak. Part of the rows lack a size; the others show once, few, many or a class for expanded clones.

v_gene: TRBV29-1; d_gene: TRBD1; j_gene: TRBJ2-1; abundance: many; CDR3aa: CSYGTARSSYNEQFF; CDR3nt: TGCAGCTATGGGACAGCACGGAGCTCCTACAATGAGCAGTTCTTC
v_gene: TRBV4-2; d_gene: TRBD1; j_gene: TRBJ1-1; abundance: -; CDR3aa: CASSLQGEATEAFF; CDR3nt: TGTGCCAGCAGCTTACAGGGGGAAGCCACTGAAGCTTTCTTT
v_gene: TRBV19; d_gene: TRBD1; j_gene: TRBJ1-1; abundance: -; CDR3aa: CASSGTGGYTEAFF; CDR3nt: TGTGCCAGTAGTGGGACAGGGGGTTACACTGAAGCTTTCTTT
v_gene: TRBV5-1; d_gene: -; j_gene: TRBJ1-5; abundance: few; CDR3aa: CASSSEGGNNQPQHF; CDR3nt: TGCGCCAGCAGCTCAGAAGGGGGAAACAATCAGCCCCAGCATTTT
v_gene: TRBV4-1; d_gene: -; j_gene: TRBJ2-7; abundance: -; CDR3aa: CASSQDRGTPGSYEQYF; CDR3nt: TGCGCCAGCAGCCAAGATCGCGGGACCCCGGGCTCCTACGAGCAGTACTTC
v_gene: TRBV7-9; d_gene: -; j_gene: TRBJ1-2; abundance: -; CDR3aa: CASRTDMNYGYTF; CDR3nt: TGTGCCAGCAGAACGGACATGAACTATGGCTACACCTTC
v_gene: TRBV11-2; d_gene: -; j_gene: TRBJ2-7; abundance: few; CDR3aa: CASSLTLYEQYF; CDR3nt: TGTGCCAGCAGCTTAACACTGTACGAGCAGTACTTC
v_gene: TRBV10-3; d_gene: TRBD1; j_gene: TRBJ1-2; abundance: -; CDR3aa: CAIRPRDSTSGYTF; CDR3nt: TGTGCCATCAGACCCCGGGACAGTACGTCTGGCTACACCTTC
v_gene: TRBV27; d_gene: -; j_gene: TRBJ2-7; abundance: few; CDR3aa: CASSWANEGNKYEQYF; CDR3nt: TGTGCCAGCAGTTGGGCAAATGAAGGGAATAAGTACGAGCAGTACTTC
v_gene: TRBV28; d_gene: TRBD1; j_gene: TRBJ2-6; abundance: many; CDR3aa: CASSSFWDRGSGANVLTF; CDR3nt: TGTGCCAGCAGTTCTTTCTGGGACAGGGGATCTGGGGCCAACGTCCTGACTTTC
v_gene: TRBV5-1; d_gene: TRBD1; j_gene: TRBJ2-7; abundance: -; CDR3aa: CASRMEWTGGTYEQYF; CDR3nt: TGCGCCAGCAGGATGGAGTGGACAGGCGGTACCTACGAGCAGTACTTC
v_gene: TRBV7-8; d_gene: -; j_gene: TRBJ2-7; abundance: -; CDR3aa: CASSLEGTTHYEQYF; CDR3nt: TGTGCCAGCAGCTTAGAGGGGACAACGCACTACGAGCAGTACTTC
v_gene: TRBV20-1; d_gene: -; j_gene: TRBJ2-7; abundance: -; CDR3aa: CSAEAEGFYYEQYF; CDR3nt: TGCAGTGCTGAGGCTGAGGGATTTTACTACGAGCAGTACTTC
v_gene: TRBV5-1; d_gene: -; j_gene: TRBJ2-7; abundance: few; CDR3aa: CASSTGAGVRYEQYF; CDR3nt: TGCGCCAGCTCAACGGGGGCGGGAGTGCGGTACGAGCAGTACTTC
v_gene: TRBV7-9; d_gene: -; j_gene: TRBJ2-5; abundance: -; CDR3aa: CASSFSASVETQYF; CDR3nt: TGTGCCAGCAGCTTTTCGGCTAGCGTAGAGACCCAGTACTTC
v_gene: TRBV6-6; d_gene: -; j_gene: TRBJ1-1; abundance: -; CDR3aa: CASRVGSGTEAFF; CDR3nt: TGTGCCAGCCGGGTGGGGTCTGGGACTGAAGCTTTCTTT
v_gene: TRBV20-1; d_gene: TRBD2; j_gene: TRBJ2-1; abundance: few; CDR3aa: CSASNRLAGVEQFF; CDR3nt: TGCAGTGCTAGCAACAGGCTAGCGGGAGTAGAGCAGTTCTTC
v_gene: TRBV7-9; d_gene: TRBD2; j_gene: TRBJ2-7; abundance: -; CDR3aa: CASSAGLAYEQYF; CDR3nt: TGTGCCAGCAGCGCCGGACTAGCCTACGAGCAGTACTTC
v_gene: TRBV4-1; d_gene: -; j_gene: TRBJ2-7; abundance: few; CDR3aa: CASSQGFREPPYEQYF; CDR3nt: TGCGCCAGCAGCCAAGGATTTCGGGAGCCCCCCTACGAGCAGTACTTC
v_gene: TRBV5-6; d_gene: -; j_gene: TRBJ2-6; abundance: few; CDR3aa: CASSLPGAGANVLTF; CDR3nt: TGTGCCAGCAGCTTGCCGGGAGCTGGGGCCAACGTCCTGACTTTC
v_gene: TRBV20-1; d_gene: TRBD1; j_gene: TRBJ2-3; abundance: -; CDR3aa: CSATTTGRGTDTQYF; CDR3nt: TGCAGTGCGACCACGACAGGGAGAGGCACAGATACGCAGTATTTT
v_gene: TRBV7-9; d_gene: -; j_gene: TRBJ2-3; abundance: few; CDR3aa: CASTPSDTQYF; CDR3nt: TGTGCCAGCACACCTTCAGATACGCAGTATTTT
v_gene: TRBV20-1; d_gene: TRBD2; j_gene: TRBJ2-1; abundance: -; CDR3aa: CSASGRGSYNEQFF; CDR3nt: TGCAGTGCTAGCGGGAGGGGCTCCTACAATGAGCAGTTCTTC
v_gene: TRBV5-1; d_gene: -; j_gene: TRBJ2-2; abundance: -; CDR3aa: CASSPVGNANTGELFF; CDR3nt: TGCGCCAGCAGCCCGGTAGGGAATGCGAACACCGGGGAGCTGTTTTTT
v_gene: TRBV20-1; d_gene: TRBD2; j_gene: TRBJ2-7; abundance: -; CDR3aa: CSASSGTSGRDEQYF; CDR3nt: TGCAGTGCTAGTTCTGGGACTAGCGGGAGAGACGAGCAGTACTTC
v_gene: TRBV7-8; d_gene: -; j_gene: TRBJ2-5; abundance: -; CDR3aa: CASTPGEQETQYF; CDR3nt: TGTGCCAGCACCCCGGGAGAACAAGAGACCCAGTACTTC
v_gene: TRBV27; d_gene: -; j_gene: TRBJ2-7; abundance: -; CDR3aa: CASMTGYEQYF; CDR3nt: TGTGCCAGCATGACAGGATACGAGCAGTACTTC
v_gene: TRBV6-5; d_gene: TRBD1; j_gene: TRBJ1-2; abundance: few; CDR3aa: CASSYATQGVNYGYTF; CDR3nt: TGTGCCAGCAGTTACGCGACGCAGGGGGTTAACTATGGCTACACCTTC
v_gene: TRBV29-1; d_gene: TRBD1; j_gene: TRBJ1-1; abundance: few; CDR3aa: CSVSWTGTEAFF; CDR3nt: TGCAGCGTTTCTTGGACAGGCACTGAAGCTTTCTTT
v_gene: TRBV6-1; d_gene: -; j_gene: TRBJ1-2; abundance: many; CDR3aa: CASRIPGQGRSLWGYGYTF; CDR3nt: TGTGCCAGCAGAATACCGGGGCAGGGGCGATCTCTATGGGGCTATGGCTACACCTTC